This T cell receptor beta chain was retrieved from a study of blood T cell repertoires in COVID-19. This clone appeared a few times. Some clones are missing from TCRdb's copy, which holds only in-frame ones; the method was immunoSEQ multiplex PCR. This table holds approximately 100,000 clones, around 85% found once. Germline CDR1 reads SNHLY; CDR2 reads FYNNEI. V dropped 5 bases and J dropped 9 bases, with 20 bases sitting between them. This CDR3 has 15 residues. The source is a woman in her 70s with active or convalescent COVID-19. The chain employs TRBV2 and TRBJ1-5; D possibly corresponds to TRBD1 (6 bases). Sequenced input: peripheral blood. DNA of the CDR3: TGTGCCAGCAGTCGGGACACCCAAAGGGAATCGCCCCAGCATTTT. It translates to CASSRDTQRESPQHF.